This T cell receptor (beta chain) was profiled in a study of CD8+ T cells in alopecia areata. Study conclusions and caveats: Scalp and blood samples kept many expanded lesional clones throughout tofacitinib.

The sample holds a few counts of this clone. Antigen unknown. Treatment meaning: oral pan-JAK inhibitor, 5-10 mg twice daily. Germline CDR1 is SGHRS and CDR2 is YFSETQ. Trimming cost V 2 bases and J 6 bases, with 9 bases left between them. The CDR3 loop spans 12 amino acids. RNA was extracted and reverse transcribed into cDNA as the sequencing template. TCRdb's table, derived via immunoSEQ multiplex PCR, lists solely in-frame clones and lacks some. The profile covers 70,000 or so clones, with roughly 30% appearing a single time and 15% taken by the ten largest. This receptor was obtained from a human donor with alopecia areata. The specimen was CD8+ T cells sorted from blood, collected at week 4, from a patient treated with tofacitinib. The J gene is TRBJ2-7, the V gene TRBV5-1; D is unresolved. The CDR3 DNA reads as TGCGCCAGCAGCTTTCCCGCTCGCGAGCAGTACTTC. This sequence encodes CASSFPAREQYF.